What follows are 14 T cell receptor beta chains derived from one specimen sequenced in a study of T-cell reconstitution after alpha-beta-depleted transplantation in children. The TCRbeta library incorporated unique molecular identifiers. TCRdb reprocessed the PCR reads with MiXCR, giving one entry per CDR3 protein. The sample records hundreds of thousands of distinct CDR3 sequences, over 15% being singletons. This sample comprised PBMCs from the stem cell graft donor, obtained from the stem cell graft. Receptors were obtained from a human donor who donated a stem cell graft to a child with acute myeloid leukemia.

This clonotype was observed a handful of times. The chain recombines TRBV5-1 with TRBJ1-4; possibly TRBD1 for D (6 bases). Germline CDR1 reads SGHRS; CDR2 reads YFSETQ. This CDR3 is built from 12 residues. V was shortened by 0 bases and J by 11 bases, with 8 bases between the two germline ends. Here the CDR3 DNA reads TGCGCCAGCAGCTTGGACAGGGCCAAACTGTTTTTT. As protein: CASSLDRAKLFF.

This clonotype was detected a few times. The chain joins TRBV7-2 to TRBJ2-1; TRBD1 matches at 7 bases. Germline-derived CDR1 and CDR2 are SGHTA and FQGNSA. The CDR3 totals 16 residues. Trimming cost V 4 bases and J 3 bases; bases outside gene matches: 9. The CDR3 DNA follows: TGTGCCAGCAGCTGGGGCTGGACAGGATTCTACAATGAGCAGTTCTTC. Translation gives CASSWGWTGFYNEQFF. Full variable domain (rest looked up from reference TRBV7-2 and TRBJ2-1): GAGVSQSPSNKVTEKGKDVELRCDPISGHTALYWYRQSLGQGLEFLIYFQGNSAPDKSGLPSDRFSAERTGGSVSTLTIQRTQQEDSAVYLCASSWGWTGFYNEQFFGPGTRLTVL.

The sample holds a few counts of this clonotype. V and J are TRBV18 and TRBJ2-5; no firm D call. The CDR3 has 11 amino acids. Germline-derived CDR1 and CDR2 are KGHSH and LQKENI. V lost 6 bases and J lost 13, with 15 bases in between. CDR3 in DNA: TGTGCCAGCTCCTCCAAGAGACCCCCGTACTTC. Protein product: CASSSKRPPYF.

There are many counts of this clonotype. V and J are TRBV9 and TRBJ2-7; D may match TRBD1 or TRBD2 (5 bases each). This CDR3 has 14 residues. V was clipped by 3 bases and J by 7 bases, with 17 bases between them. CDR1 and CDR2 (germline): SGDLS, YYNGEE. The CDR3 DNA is TGTGCCAGCAGCGACGGGACGTCTAGGAAGGAGCAGTACTTC. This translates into CASSDGTSRKEQYF.

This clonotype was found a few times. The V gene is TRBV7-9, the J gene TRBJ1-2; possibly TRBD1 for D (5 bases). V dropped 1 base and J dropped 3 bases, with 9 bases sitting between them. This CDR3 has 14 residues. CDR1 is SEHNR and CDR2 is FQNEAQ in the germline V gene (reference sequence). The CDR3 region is CASSLGDSYYGYTF. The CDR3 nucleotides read TGTGCCAGCAGCTTAGGCGACAGCTACTATGGCTACACCTTC.

CDR3 protein: CASSGHIYEQFF. The DNA of the CDR3 is TGTGCCAGCAGCGGACATATATATGAGCAGTTCTTC. This chain connects TRBV7-2 to TRBJ2-1, with D perhaps matching TRBD1 (5 bases). Germline V gene data show CDR1 as SGHTA and CDR2 as FQGNSA. The CDR3 extends over 12 amino acids. Trimming shortened V by 5 bases and J by 8 bases, and 10 bases separated the two germline ends.

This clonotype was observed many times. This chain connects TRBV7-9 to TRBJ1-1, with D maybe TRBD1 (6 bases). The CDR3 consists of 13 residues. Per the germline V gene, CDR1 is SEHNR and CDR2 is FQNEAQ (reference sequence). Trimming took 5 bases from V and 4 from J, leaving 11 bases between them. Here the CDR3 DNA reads TGTGCCAGCAGCCTACAGGGAGGCACTGAAGCTTTCTTT. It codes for CASSLQGGTEAFF.

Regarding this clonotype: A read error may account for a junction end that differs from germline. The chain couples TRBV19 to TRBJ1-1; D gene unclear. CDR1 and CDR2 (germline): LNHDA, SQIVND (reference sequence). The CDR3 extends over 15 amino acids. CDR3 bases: TGTGCCGGTAGCCGTAGACTCCCCGAGAACACTGAAGCTTTCTTT. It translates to CAGSRRLPENTEAFF.

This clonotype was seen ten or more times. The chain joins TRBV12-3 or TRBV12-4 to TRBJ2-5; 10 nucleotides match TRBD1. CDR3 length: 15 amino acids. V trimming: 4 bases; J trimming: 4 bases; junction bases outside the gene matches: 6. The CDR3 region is CASSWGQGLGETQYF. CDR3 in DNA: TGTGCCAGCAGTTGGGGACAGGGGCTAGGAGAGACCCAGTACTTC.

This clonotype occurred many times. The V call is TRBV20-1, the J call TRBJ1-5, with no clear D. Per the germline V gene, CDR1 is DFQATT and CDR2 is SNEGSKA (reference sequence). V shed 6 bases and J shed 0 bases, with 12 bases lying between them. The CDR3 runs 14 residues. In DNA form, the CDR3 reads TGCAGTGCCCGACGGACCTATAGCAATCAGCCCCAGCATTTT. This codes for CSARRTYSNQPQHF.

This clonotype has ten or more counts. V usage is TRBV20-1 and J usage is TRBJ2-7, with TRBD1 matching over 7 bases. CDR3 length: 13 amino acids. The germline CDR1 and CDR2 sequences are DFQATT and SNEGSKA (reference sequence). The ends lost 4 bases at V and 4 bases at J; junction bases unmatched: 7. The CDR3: CSAINRGRYEQYF. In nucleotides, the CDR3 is TGCAGTGCTATTAACAGGGGTCGTTACGAGCAGTACTTC.

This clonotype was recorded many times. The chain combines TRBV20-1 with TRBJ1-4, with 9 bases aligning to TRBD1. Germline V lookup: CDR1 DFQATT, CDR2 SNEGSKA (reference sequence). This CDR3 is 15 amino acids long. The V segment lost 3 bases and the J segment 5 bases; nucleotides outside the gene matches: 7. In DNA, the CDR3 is TGCAGTGCTAGGGACAGGGGAAGAAGAAATGAAAAACTGTTTTTT. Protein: CSARDRGRRNEKLFF.

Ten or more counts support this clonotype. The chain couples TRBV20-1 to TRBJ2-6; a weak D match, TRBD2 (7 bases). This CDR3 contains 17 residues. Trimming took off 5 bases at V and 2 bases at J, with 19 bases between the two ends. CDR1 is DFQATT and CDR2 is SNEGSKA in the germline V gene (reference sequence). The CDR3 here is CSASSGGGETGANVLTF. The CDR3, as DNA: TGCAGTGCTTCCTCCGGCGGGGGCGAGACTGGGGCCAACGTCCTGACTTTC.

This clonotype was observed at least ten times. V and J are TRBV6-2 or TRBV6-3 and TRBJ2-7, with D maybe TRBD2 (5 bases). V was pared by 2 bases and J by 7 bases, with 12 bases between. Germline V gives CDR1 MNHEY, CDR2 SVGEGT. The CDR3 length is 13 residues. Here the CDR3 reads CASSYRETEEQYF. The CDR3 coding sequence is TGTGCCAGCAGTTACAGGGAGACGGAGGAGCAGTACTTC.